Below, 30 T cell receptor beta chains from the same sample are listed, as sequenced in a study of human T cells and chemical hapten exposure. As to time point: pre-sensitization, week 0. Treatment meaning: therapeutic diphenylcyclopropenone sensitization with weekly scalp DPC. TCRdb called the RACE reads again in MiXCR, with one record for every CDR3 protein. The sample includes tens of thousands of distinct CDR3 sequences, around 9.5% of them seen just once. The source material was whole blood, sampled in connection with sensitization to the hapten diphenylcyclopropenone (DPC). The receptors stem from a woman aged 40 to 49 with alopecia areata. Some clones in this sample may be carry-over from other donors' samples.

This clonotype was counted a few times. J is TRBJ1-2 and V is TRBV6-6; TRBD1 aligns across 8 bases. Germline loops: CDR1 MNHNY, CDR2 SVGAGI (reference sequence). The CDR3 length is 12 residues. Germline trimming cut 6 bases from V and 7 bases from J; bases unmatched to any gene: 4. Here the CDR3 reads CASSDRGAGYTF. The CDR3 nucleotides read TGTGCCAGCAGCGACAGGGGCGCTGGCTACACCTTC.

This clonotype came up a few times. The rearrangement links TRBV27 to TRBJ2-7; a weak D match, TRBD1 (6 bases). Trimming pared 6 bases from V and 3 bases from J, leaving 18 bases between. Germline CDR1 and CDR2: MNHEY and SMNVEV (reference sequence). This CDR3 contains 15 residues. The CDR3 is CASRMTGERVYEQYF. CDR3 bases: TGTGCCAGCAGAATGACAGGTGAAAGGGTCTACGAGCAGTACTTC.

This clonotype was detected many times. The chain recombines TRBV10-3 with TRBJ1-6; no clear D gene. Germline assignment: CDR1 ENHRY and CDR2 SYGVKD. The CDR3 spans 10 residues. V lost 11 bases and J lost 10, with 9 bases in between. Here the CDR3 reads CASGSSPLHF. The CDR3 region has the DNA TGTGCCTCCGGGAGCTCACCCCTCCACTTT.

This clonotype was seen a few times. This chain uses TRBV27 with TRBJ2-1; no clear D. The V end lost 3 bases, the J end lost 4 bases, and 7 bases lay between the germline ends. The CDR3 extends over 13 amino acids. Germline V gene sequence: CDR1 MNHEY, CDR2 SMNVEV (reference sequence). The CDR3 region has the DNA TGTGCCAGCAGTTTCGGCACTTACAATGAGCAGTTCTTC. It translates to CASSFGTYNEQFF.

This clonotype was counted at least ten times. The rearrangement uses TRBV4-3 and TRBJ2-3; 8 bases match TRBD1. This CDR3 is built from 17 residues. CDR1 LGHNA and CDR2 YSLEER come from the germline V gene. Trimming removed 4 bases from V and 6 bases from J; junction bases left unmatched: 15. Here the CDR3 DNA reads TGCGCCAGCAGCCGGAAACAGGGGGTAAGGGCACAGGATACGCAGTATTTT. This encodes CASSRKQGVRAQDTQYF.

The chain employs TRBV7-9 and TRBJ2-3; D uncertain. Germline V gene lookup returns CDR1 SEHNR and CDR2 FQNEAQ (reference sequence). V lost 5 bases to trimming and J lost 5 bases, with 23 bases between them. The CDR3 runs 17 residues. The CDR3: CASSPIRTWGPRDTQYF. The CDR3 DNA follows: TGTGCCAGCAGCCCAATAAGGACCTGGGGTCCTCGAGATACGCAGTATTTT.

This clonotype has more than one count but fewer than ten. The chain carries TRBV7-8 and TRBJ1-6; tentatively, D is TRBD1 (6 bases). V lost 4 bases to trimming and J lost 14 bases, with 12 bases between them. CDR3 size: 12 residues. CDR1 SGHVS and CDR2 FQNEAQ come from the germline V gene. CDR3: CASSSDRMALHF. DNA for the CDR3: TGTGCCAGCAGCTCTGACAGGATGGCCCTCCACTTT.

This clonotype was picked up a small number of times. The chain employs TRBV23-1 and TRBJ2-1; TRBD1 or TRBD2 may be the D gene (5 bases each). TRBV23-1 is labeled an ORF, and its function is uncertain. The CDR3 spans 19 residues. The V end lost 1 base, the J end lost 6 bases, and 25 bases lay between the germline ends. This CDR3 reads CASSQFGGRGVVSCNEQFF. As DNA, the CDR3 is TGCGCCAGCAGTCAATTCGGAGGACGAGGGGTGGTCTCTTGCAATGAGCAGTTCTTC.

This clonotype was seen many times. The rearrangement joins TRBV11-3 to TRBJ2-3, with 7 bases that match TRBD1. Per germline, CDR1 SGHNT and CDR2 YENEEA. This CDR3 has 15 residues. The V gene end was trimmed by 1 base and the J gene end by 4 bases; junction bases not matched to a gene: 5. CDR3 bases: TGTGCCAGCAGCTTAGGAGGGGGCCTACCAGATACGCAGTATTTT. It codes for CASSLGGGLPDTQYF.

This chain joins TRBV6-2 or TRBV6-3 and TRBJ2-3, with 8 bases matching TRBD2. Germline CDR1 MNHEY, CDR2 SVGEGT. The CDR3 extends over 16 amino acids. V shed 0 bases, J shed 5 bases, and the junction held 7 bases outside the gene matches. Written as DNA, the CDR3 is TGTGCCAGCAGTTACTCGCGTGGACTAGCAGTAGATACGCAGTATTTT. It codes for CASSYSRGLAVDTQYF.

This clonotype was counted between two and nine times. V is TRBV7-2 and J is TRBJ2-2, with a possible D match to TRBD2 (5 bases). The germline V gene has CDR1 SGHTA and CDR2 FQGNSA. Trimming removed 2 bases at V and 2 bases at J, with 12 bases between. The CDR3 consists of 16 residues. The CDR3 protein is CASSLTPGFNTGELFF. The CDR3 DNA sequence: TGTGCCAGCAGCTTAACCCCGGGATTCAACACCGGGGAGCTGTTTTTT. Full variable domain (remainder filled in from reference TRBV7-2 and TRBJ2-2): GAGVSQSPSNKVTEKGKDVELRCDPISGHTALYWYRQSLGQGLEFLIYFQGNSAPDKSGLPSDRFSAERTGGSVSTLTIQRTQQEDSAVYLCASSLTPGFNTGELFFGEGSRLTVL.

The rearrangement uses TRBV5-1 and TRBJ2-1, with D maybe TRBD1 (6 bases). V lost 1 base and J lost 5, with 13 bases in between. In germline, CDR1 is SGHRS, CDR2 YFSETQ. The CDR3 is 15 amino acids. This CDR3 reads CASSLLGTQNNEQFF. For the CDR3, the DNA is TGCGCCAGCAGCTTGTTAGGGACACAGAACAATGAGCAGTTCTTC.

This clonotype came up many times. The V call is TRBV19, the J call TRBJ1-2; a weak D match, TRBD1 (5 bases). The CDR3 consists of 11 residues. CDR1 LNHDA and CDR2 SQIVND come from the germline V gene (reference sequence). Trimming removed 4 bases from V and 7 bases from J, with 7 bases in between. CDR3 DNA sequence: TGTGCCAGTAGTACAGGGTTTGGCTACACCTTC. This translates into CASSTGFGYTF.

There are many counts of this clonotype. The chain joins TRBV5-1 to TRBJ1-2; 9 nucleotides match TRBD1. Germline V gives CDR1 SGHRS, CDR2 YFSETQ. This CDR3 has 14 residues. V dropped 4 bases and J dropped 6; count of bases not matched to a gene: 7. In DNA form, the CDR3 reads TGCGCCAGCAGCGCACAGGGGGCTTTGGATGGCTACACCTTC. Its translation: CASSAQGALDGYTF. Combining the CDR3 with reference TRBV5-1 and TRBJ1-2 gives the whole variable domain KAGVTQTPRYLIKTRGQQVTLSCSPISGHRSVSWYQQTPGQGLQFLFEYFSETQRNKGNFPGRFSGRQFSNSRSEMNVSTLELGDSALYLCASSAQGALDGYTFGSGTRLTVV.

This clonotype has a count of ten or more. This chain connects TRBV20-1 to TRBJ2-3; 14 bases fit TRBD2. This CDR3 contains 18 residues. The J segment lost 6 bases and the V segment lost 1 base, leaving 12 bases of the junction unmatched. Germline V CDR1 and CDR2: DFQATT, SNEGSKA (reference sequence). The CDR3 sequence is CSARAGLTSGGVTDTQYF. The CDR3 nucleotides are TGCAGTGCTAGAGCAGGTTTGACTAGCGGGGGGGTAACGGATACGCAGTATTTT.

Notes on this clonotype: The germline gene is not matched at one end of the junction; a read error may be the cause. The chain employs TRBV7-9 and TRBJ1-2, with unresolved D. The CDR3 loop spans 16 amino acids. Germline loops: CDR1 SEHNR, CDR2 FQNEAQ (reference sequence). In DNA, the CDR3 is TGTGTCAGCACCTCTTACTTACCGCGGACTGAACATGGCTACACCTTC. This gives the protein CVSTSYLPRTEHGYTF.

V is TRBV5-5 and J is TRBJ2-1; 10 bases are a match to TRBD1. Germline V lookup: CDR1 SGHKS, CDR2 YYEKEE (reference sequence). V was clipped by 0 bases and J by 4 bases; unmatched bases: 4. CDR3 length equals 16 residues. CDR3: CASSLGPDRGYNEQFF. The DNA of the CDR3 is TGTGCCAGCAGCTTGGGGCCGGACAGGGGGTACAATGAGCAGTTCTTC.

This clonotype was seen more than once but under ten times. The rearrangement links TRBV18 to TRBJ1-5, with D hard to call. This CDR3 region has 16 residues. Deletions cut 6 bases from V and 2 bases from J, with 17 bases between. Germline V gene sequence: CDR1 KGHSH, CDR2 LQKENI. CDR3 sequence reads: CASSPAAGGGNQPQHF. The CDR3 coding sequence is TGTGCCAGCTCTCCGGCCGCGGGAGGTGGCAATCAGCCCCAGCATTTT.

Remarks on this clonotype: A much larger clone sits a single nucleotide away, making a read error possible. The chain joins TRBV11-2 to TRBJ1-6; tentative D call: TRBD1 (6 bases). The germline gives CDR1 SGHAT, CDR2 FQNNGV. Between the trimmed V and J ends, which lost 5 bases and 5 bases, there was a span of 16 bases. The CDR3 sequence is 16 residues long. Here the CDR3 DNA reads TGTGCCAGCAGCACCACCAGGACAGTGGATAATTCACCCCTCCACTTT. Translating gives CASSTTRTVDNSPLHF.

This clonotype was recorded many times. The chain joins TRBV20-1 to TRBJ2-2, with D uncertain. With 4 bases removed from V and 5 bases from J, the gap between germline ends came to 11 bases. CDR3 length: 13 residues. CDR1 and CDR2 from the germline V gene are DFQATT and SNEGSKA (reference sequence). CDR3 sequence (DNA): TGCAGTGCTACTCGAAGTGTGACCGGGGAGCTGTTTTTT. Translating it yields CSATRSVTGELFF.

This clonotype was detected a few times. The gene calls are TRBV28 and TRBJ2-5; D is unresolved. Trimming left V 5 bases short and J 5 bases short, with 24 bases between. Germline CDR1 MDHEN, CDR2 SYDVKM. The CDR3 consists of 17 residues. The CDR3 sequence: CASSLLWTPSPDETQYF. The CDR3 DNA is TGTGCCAGCAGTCTCCTTTGGACCCCCAGTCCAGACGAGACCCAGTACTTC.

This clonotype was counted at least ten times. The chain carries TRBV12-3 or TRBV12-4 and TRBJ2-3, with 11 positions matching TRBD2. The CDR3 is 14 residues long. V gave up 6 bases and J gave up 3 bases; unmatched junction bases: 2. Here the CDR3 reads CASRTSGATDTQYF. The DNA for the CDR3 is TGTGCCAGCAGGACTAGCGGGGCGACAGATACGCAGTATTTT.

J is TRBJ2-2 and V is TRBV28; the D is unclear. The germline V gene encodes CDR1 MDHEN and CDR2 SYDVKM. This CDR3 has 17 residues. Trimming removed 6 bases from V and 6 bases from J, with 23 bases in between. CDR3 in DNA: TGTGCCAGCAGCCCTCCCGCGGAGACCCTCCTGGCCGGGGAGCTGTTTTTT. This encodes CASSPPAETLLAGELFF.

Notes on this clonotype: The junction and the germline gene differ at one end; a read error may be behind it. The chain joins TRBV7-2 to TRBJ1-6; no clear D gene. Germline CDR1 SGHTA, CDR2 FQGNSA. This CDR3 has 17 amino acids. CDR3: CASSLKWGSSFNSPLHF. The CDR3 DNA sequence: TGTGCCAGCAGCTTAAAATGGGGAAGCTCCTTTAATTCACCCCTCCACTTT.

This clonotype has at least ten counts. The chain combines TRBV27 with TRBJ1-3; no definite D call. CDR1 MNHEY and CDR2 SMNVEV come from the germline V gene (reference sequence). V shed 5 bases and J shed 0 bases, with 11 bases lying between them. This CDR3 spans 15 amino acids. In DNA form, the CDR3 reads TGTGCCAGCAGTACCCTGAGTGGCTCTGGAAACACCATATATTTT. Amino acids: CASSTLSGSGNTIYF.

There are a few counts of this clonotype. The CDR3 nucleotides read TGTGCCAGCAGGGAACCGGGACTAGCGGGTGGTGAGCAGTACTTC. Its translation: CASREPGLAGGEQYF. The chain links TRBV4-2 to TRBJ2-7; 12 nucleotides agree with TRBD2. Looked up from germline, CDR1 is LGHNA and CDR2 is YNFKEQ. V shed 6 bases and J 7 bases; nucleotides not matched to a gene: 10. CDR3 length equals 15 residues.

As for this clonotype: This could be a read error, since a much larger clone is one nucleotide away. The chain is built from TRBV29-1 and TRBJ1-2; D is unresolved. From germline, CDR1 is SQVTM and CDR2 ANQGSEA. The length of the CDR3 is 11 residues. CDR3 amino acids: CSVVANCGYTF. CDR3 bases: TGCAGCGTTGTAGCTAACTGTGGCTACACCTTC.

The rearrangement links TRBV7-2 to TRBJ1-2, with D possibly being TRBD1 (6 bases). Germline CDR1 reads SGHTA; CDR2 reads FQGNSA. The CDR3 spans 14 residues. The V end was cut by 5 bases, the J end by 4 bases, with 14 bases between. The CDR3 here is CASSTMQGFYGYTF. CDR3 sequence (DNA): TGTGCCAGCAGCACAATGCAGGGGTTCTATGGCTACACCTTC.

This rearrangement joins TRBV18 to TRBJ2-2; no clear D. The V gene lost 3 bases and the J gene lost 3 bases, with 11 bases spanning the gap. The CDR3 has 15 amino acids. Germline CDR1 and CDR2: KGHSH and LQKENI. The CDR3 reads CASSPGQFYTGELFF. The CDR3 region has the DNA TGTGCCAGCTCACCGGGCCAGTTCTACACCGGGGAGCTGTTTTTT.

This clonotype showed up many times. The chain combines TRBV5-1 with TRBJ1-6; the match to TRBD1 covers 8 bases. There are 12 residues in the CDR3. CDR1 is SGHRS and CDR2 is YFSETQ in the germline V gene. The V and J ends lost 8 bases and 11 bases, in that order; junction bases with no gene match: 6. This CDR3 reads CARADRDAPLHF. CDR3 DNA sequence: TGCGCCAGGGCGGACAGGGACGCACCCCTCCACTTT.